This entry lists 6 T cell receptor beta chains sequenced from one sample in a study of control samples from healthy donors and cancer patients. Generated by immunoSEQ multiplex PCR, the TCRdb table keeps only in-frame clones and is missing some. This sample has approximately 90,000 clones, with just over 90% found just once. Specimen: blood. Source of these receptors: a woman aged 25 to 39 in good health.

V is TRBV15 and J is TRBJ2-2; D remains unclear. The CDR3 sequence is 12 residues long. V was shortened by 3 bases and J by 7 bases, with 6 bases between the two germline ends. Germline-derived CDR1 and CDR2 are LNHNV and YYDKDF (reference sequence). DNA of the CDR3: TGTGCCACCAGCAGTTTTCTCGGGGAGCTGTTTTTT. Protein product: CATSSFLGELFF. Drawing the rest from reference TRBV15 and TRBJ2-2, the complete variable domain is DAMVIQNPRYQVTQFGKPVTLSCSQTLNHNVMYWYQQKSSQAPKLLFHYYDKDFNNEADTPDNFQSRRPNTSFCFLDIRSPGLGDTAMYLCATSSFLGELFFGEGSRLTVL.

The V and J genes are TRBV19 and TRBJ1-2; D is unclear. Trimming pared 3 bases from V and 6 bases from J, leaving 11 bases between. Germline V gene data show CDR1 as LNHDA and CDR2 as SQIVND (reference sequence). This CDR3 contains 13 residues. The CDR3 nucleotides read TGTGCCAGTAGTATTAGTCTGCAGGATGGCTACACCTTC. Translation gives CASSISLQDGYTF.

V gene TRBV4-2 combines with J gene TRBJ1-1; D possibly corresponds to TRBD1 (6 bases). The germline V gene encodes CDR1 LGHNA and CDR2 YNFKEQ. V was clipped by 0 bases and J by 5 bases, with 13 bases between them. This CDR3 has 15 residues. In DNA form, the CDR3 reads TGTGCCAGCAGCCAAGATCTATGGGACACTACTGAAGCTTTCTTT. This translates into CASSQDLWDTTEAFF.

The chain links TRBV6-5 to TRBJ1-1, with D possibly being TRBD1 (5 bases). The V end lost 8 bases, the J end lost 1 base, and 17 bases lay between the germline ends. Germline assignment: CDR1 MNHEY and CDR2 SVGAGI. The CDR3 totals 15 residues. Here the CDR3 DNA reads TGTGCCAGCGGATCCAGGGTCGAATCGAACACTGAAGCTTTCTTT. Protein product: CASGSRVESNTEAFF.

This rearrangement joins TRBV2 to TRBJ1-5; weak D call: TRBD1 (6 bases). CDR3 length: 14 amino acids. Germline V gene lookup returns CDR1 SNHLY and CDR2 FYNNEI. V was trimmed by 6 bases and J by 0 bases, leaving 9 bases between them. The CDR3 protein is CASRGRGSNQPQHF. CDR3 in DNA: TGTGCCAGCAGGGGCAGGGGTAGCAATCAGCCCCAGCATTTT.

The chain is built from TRBV28 and TRBJ2-1; D uncertain. The CDR3 sequence is 12 residues long. The ends were cut back, 5 bases at V and 9 bases at J, with 11 bases in the middle. Per germline, CDR1 MDHEN and CDR2 SYDVKM. CDR3 sequence reads: CASSPPVGEQFF. CDR3 DNA sequence: TGTGCCAGCAGTCCCCCAGTTGGTGAGCAGTTCTTC.